Listed below are T cell receptor beta chains from one sample, sequenced in a study of blood T cell repertoires in COVID-19. Using immunoSEQ multiplex PCR, the repertoire was profiled, and TCRdb retains in-frame clones only, with some absent. The repertoire holds roughly 200,000 clones, with about 88% as singletons. The sequencing sample was made of peripheral blood. The receptors were gathered from a man in his fifties with COVID-19, enrolled during active disease. Each CDR3 is given with its conserved first and last residue. A D gene is named only where the DNA matches it firmly. Some rows have no size entry. The others give once, few or many, or a class for an expanded clone.

D: -; J: TRBJ2-5; size: -; V: TRBV5-8; DNA: TGTGCCAGCAGCCCCCGGGTGGCGCAAGAGACCCAGTACTTC; CDR3: CASSPRVAQETQYF
D: TRBD1; J: TRBJ1-4; size: -; V: TRBV7-8; DNA: TGTGCCAGCAGCTTAACGGGGGGACAGGGGCATGAAAAACTGTTTTTT; CDR3: CASSLTGGQGHEKLFF
D: TRBD2; J: TRBJ2-3; size: -; V: TRBV4-1; DNA: TGCGCCAGCAGCCAGGGACCGGGACTAGCGGCAGATACGCAGTATTTT; CDR3: CASSQGPGLAADTQYF
D: TRBD2; J: TRBJ2-1; size: -; V: TRBV19; DNA: TGTGCCAGTAGTATCTCAGCGGGAGGGCCCAATGAGCAGTTCTTC; CDR3: CASSISAGGPNEQFF
D: TRBD2; J: TRBJ2-5; size: -; V: TRBV27; DNA: TGTGCCAGCAGCCGACTAGCGGGAGTGAAAAGAGAGACCCAGTACTTC; CDR3: CASSRLAGVKRETQYF
D: -; J: TRBJ2-2; size: -; V: TRBV4-1; DNA: TGCGCCAGCAGCCAAGAATTGACAGCCCGGTACGCCGGGGAGCTGTTTTTT; CDR3: CASSQELTARYAGELFF
D: -; J: TRBJ2-7; size: -; V: TRBV3-1/TRBV3-2; DNA: TGTGCCAGCAGCCAAGTAGAGGGATACGAGCAGTACTTC; CDR3: CASSQVEGYEQYF
D: TRBD1; J: TRBJ1-5; size: -; V: TRBV19; DNA: TGTGCCAGTAGTTCGACAGGGGGGGGTCAGCCCCAGCATTTT; CDR3: CASSSTGGGQPQHF
D: TRBD2; J: TRBJ2-7; size: -; V: TRBV18; DNA: TGTGCCAGCTCCGCGGGGGGGAGTTCCTACGAGCAGTACTTC; CDR3: CASSAGGSSYEQYF
D: TRBD2; J: TRBJ2-3; size: -; V: TRBV5-1; DNA: TGCGCCAGCAGCTTGGAAGGACTAGGGACAGATACGCAGTATTTT; CDR3: CASSLEGLGTDTQYF
D: TRBD1; J: TRBJ1-2; size: -; V: TRBV5-1; DNA: TGCGCCAGCAGCTTAGGACAGGGGGAAAGGGACTATGGCTACACCTTC; CDR3: CASSLGQGERDYGYTF
D: TRBD1; J: TRBJ1-2; size: -; V: TRBV3-1/TRBV3-2; DNA: TGTGCCAGCAGCCTAACCGGACAGGGCCGGGATGGCTACACCTTC; CDR3: CASSLTGQGRDGYTF
D: -; J: TRBJ1-4; size: -; V: TRBV19; DNA: TGTGCCAGTAGTATTCAAGGAGGGACTAATGAAAAACTGTTTTTT; CDR3: CASSIQGGTNEKLFF
D: TRBD2; J: TRBJ2-1; size: -; V: TRBV18; DNA: TGTGCCAGCTCACCCGGGGGGGGCGCCTACAATGAGCAGTTCTTC; CDR3: CASSPGGGAYNEQFF
D: TRBD2; J: TRBJ2-7; size: -; V: TRBV10-2; DNA: TGCGCCAGCAGTGCTGCTAGCGGGTACGAGCAGTACTTC; CDR3: CASSAASGYEQYF
D: -; J: TRBJ1-6; size: -; V: TRBV4-2; DNA: TGTGCCAGCAGCCAAGGCGGAGATTCACCCCTCCACTTT; CDR3: CASSQGGDSPLHF
D: TRBD1; J: TRBJ2-7; size: -; V: TRBV18; DNA: TGTGCCAGCTCACCACGAAACCACAGGGGGGATGGCGAGCAGTACTTC; CDR3: CASSPRNHRGDGEQYF
D: TRBD2; J: TRBJ2-1; size: -; V: TRBV6-5; DNA: TGTGCCAGCACAAAGCGGGAGGTTCGGATTGAGCAGTTCTTC; CDR3: CASTKREVRIEQFF
D: TRBD2; J: TRBJ2-7; size: -; V: TRBV19; DNA: TGTGCCAGTAGTATGGTAGCGGGAGTCTTCGAGCAGTACTTC; CDR3: CASSMVAGVFEQYF
D: TRBD2; J: TRBJ2-1; size: -; V: TRBV28; DNA: TGTGCCAGCAGGCGTAGTGGGCTAGCGGGGCTCTCCTACAATGAGCAGTTCTTC; CDR3: CASRRSGLAGLSYNEQFF
D: TRBD1; J: TRBJ1-1; size: -; V: TRBV30; DNA: TGTGCCTGGAGTGTACTACAGGGGGCTACTGAAGCTTTCTTT; CDR3: CAWSVLQGATEAFF
D: TRBD1; J: TRBJ2-7; size: -; V: TRBV5-5; DNA: TGTGCCAGCAGCTACCGTCGGCAGGGGGAATACGAGCAGTACTTC; CDR3: CASSYRRQGEYEQYF
D: TRBD2; J: TRBJ2-7; size: -; V: TRBV19; DNA: TGTGCCAGTAGTATCATGGGCGGGAGGGCCGCCTACGAGCAGTACTTC; CDR3: CASSIMGGRAAYEQYF
D: -; J: TRBJ1-2; size: -; V: TRBV7-9; DNA: TGTGCCAGCAGCTTACGAGACAGCTATGGCTACACCTTC; CDR3: CASSLRDSYGYTF
D: TRBD1; J: TRBJ2-7; size: -; V: TRBV7-2; DNA: TGTGCCAGCAGCTCTGCCGGACAGGTCGAGCAGTACTTC; CDR3: CASSSAGQVEQYF
D: TRBD1; J: TRBJ1-5; size: -; V: TRBV3-1/TRBV3-2; DNA: TGTGCCAGCAGCCGGGAAGGGACAGGGAAAAAGGGGAATCAGCCCCAGCATTTT; CDR3: CASSREGTGKKGNQPQHF
D: -; J: TRBJ2-7; size: -; V: TRBV7-2; DNA: TGTGCCAGCAGCTTAGGTCCCCTAGAGCAGTACTTC; CDR3: CASSLGPLEQYF
D: -; J: TRBJ1-2; size: few; V: TRBV19; DNA: TGTGCCAGTAGTATTCAAATTGGGAGCTATGGCTACACCTTC; CDR3: CASSIQIGSYGYTF
D: TRBD2; J: TRBJ2-7; size: -; V: TRBV27; DNA: TGTGCCAGCAGTTTAAGGCCAGGACTAGTCCACGAGCAGTACTTC; CDR3: CASSLRPGLVHEQYF
D: -; J: TRBJ2-5; size: -; V: TRBV6-5; DNA: TGTGCCAGCACCTCATTTGGTAGCGGCCAAGAGACCCAGTACTTC; CDR3: CASTSFGSGQETQYF
D: TRBD1; J: TRBJ2-5; size: -; V: TRBV24-1; DNA: TGTGCCACCAGTGATACGGGGACAGGGTTTAGGGAGACCCAGTACTTC; CDR3: CATSDTGTGFRETQYF
D: -; J: TRBJ2-3; size: -; V: TRBV21-1; DNA: TGTGCCAGCAGCCCCCGCCTCGGGGGGACTAGCGGGGGGGGCACAGATACGCAGTATTTT; CDR3: CASSPRLGGTSGGGTDTQYF
D: TRBD1; J: TRBJ2-1; size: -; V: TRBV19; DNA: TGTGCCAGTAGTATAGAAGTTTGGACAGGGGATTACAATGAGCAGTTCTTC; CDR3: CASSIEVWTGDYNEQFF
D: -; J: TRBJ1-1; size: -; V: TRBV9; DNA: TGTGCCAGCAGCCCCAACTTGAACACTGAAGCTTTCTTT; CDR3: CASSPNLNTEAFF
D: TRBD1; J: TRBJ1-1; size: -; V: TRBV6-2/TRBV6-3; DNA: TGTGCCAGCAGCCTACAGGGGCGGGGGGGCACTGAAGCTTTCTTT; CDR3: CASSLQGRGGTEAFF
D: -; J: TRBJ1-6; size: -; V: TRBV14; DNA: TGTGCCAGCAGCCAAGCCCCTTATTCACCCCTCCACTTT; CDR3: CASSQAPYSPLHF
D: -; J: TRBJ2-3; size: -; V: TRBV7-9; DNA: TGTGCCAGCAGCGCAACAGGCACAGATACGCAGTATTTT; CDR3: CASSATGTDTQYF
D: TRBD2; J: TRBJ2-3; size: -; V: TRBV5-1; DNA: TGCGCCAGCAGCTTGGAACTAGCGGGCACAGATACGCAGTATTTT; CDR3: CASSLELAGTDTQYF
D: TRBD1; J: TRBJ1-1; size: -; V: TRBV15; DNA: TGTGCCACCAGCAGAGATACTCCCGGACAGGGAGGTACTGAAGCTTTCTTT; CDR3: CATSRDTPGQGGTEAFF
D: TRBD2; J: TRBJ2-5; size: -; V: TRBV5-1; DNA: TGCGCCAGCAGCTCGGGGCTAGCGGGTGGGCTGGGAACCCAAGAGACCCAGTACTTC; CDR3: CASSSGLAGGLGTQETQYF
D: -; J: TRBJ1-2; size: -; V: TRBV28; DNA: TGTGCCAGCAGTTTAACAGGGAGTCCCTATGGCTACACCTTC; CDR3: CASSLTGSPYGYTF